The 20 T cell receptor beta chains given below trace back to one sample, sequenced in a study of blood T cell repertoires in COVID-19. TCRdb's table, derived via immunoSEQ multiplex PCR, lists solely in-frame clones and lacks some. This table holds approximately 250,000 clones, 86% found once. Sequences were obtained from peripheral blood. These receptors all stem from a man between 25 and 39 years old who had recovered from COVID-19.

Only a few counts were recorded for this clone. The CDR3 bases are TGTGCCAGCAGCCAAGGACTAGCGGGGACTAGCACAGATACGCAGTATTTT. Its translation: CASSQGLAGTSTDTQYF. The V and J genes are TRBV4-2 and TRBJ2-3, with 11 bases matching TRBD2. V was pared by 1 base and J by 0 bases, with 3 bases of the junction left unmatched. CDR1 is LGHNA and CDR2 is YNFKEQ in the germline V gene. The CDR3 totals 17 residues.

V and J are TRBV12-3 or TRBV12-4 and TRBJ1-1; 9 nucleotides match TRBD1. This CDR3 contains 13 residues. With V trimmed by 8 bases and J by 6 bases, 7 bases remained unmatched. For the CDR3, the DNA is TGTGCCAGCCAGACAGGGGGAGAGTCTGAAGCTTTCTTT. Protein: CASQTGGESEAFF.

This clone was observed once. This chain links TRBV5-4 with TRBJ1-2; tentative D call: TRBD1 (6 bases). This CDR3 comprises 13 residues. Trimming removed 9 bases from V and 8 bases from J, with 20 bases in between. Per the germline V gene, CDR1 is SGHNT and CDR2 is YYREEE (reference sequence). CDR3 bases: TGTGCCACTCGGACAGCGGCAGAGTCAGGCTACACCTTC. Protein product: CATRTAAESGYTF.

The J gene is TRBJ2-7, the V gene TRBV18, with 10 bases matching TRBD1. From germline, CDR1 is KGHSH and CDR2 LQKENI. The CDR3 consists of 13 residues. The V gene end was trimmed by 5 bases and the J gene end by 7 bases; junction bases not matched to a gene: 5. The DNA of the CDR3 is TGTGCCAGCTCATGGGACAGGGGCGGTGAGCAGTACTTC. Its protein is CASSWDRGGEQYF. The complete variable domain, with remaining parts taken from reference TRBV18 and TRBJ2-7, reads NAGVMQNPRHLVRRRGQEARLRCSPMKGHSHVYWYRQLPEEGLKFMVYLQKENIIDESGMPKERFSAEFPKEGPSILRIQQVVRGDSAAYFCASSWDRGGEQYFGPGTRLTVT.

Comment on this clone: Additional DNA sequences in this sample encode the identical CDR3. The V and J genes are TRBV5-1 and TRBJ2-1, with TRBD2 matching 16 bases. Trimming cost V 4 bases and J 7 bases; bases outside gene matches: 2. Germline CDR1 SGHRS, CDR2 YFSETQ. The CDR3 loop spans 15 amino acids. The CDR3 loop is CASSLGLAGGNEQFF. CDR3 sequence (DNA): TGCGCCAGCAGCCTGGGACTAGCGGGGGGGAATGAGCAGTTCTTC.

V and J are TRBV27 and TRBJ2-7, with 7 bases lining up with TRBD2. Germline values: CDR1 MNHEY, CDR2 SMNVEV (reference sequence). This CDR3 has 14 residues. V lost 6 bases and J lost 3; bases outside the gene matches: 8. The CDR3 sequence is CASSRLAFGYEQYF. Here the CDR3 DNA reads TGTGCCAGCAGCCGACTAGCCTTCGGCTACGAGCAGTACTTC.

The DNA for the CDR3 is TGCGCCAGCAGCAAACGGACTAGCGGGGGCACAGATACGCAGTATTTT. As protein: CASSKRTSGGTDTQYF. V usage is TRBV5-1 and J usage is TRBJ2-3; 12 bases align to TRBD2. CDR1 and CDR2 (germline): SGHRS, YFSETQ. The CDR3 contains 16 residues. V was clipped by 4 bases and J by 1 base; unmatched bases: 4.

The chain employs TRBV19 and TRBJ2-3; TRBD2 matches at 8 bases. The CDR3 totals 14 residues. With V trimmed by 11 bases and J by 4 bases, 11 bases remained unmatched. The V gene's germline CDR1 is LNHDA and CDR2 SQIVND (reference sequence). For the CDR3, the DNA is TGTGCCGCAGCCGGGGGGGATTATTCAGATACGCAGTATTTT. Translation: CAAAGGDYSDTQYF.

At least ten counts were recorded for this clone. The chain combines TRBV6-5 with TRBJ1-6, with 10 bases that match TRBD1. Germline V gene lookup returns CDR1 MNHEY and CDR2 SVGAGI. After removal of 6 bases from V and 10 bases from J, the junction contained 9 bases not matched to a gene. This CDR3 has 15 amino acids. Here the CDR3 DNA reads TGTGCCAGCAGCTTGGGACAGGGGTTTAGATCACCCCTCCACTTT. This translates into CASSLGQGFRSPLHF.

V usage is TRBV25-1 and J usage is TRBJ1-4; D is undetermined. This CDR3 region has 15 residues. V was clipped by 6 bases and J by 5 bases, with 16 bases between them. Germline assignment: CDR1 MGHDK and CDR2 SYGVNS. CDR3 bases: TGTGCCAGCAGGGGTCTGGTACTACGGAATGAAAAACTGTTTTTT. Translating gives CASRGLVLRNEKLFF. The whole variable domain, filled in from reference TRBV25-1 and TRBJ1-4, reads EADIYQTPRYLVIGTGKKITLECSQTMGHDKMYWYQQDPGMELHLIHYSYGVNSTEKGDLSSESTVSRIRTEHFPLTLESARPSHTSQYLCASRGLVLRNEKLFFGSGTQLSVL.

The chain recombines TRBV11-2 with TRBJ1-2; possible D gene TRBD1, 5 bases. V was pared by 6 bases and J by 8 bases, with 13 bases between. The CDR3 is 12 amino acids. Germline lookup yields CDR1 SGHAT and CDR2 FQNNGV. CDR3 residues: CASSQQDYGYTF. In DNA form, the CDR3 reads TGTGCCAGCAGTCAACAGGATTACGGCTACACCTTC.

The rearrangement links TRBV7-9 to TRBJ2-5; weak D call: TRBD2 (6 bases). Trimming pared 5 bases from V and 5 bases from J, leaving 18 bases between. The CDR3 has 15 amino acids. The germline CDR1 and CDR2 sequences are SEHNR and FQNEAQ (reference sequence). The CDR3 nucleotides are TGTGCCAGCAGCGAGTTAGGGCGGGGAACCGAGACCCAGTACTTC. Its translation is CASSELGRGTETQYF.

A single count supports this clone. This chain joins TRBV6-1 and TRBJ2-7; no firm D call. Germline CDR1 and CDR2: MNHNS and SASEGT. The V and J ends lost 3 bases and 6 bases respectively, with 6 bases between them. The CDR3 has 11 amino acids. The CDR3 spells CASSDLREQYF. In DNA, the CDR3 is TGTGCCAGCAGTGATTTGCGCGAGCAGTACTTC.

V and J are TRBV19 and TRBJ1-2, with TRBD1 as a possible D gene (6 bases). The CDR3 spans 15 residues. The germline CDR1 and CDR2 sequences are LNHDA and SQIVND (reference sequence). Trimming pared 3 bases from V and 4 bases from J, leaving 15 bases between. The chain's CDR3 is CASSIVVDSIYGYTF. CDR3 DNA sequence: TGTGCCAGTAGTATCGTGGTGGACAGTATCTATGGCTACACCTTC.

The chain couples TRBV7-9 to TRBJ2-7; possible D gene TRBD2, 5 bases. The CDR3 contains 11 residues. Germline V gives CDR1 SEHNR, CDR2 FQNEAQ (reference sequence). Trimming removed 4 bases from V and 7 bases from J, with 8 bases in between. The CDR3 DNA is TGTGCCAGCAGCTCCACGGGGGAGCAGTACTTC. As protein: CASSSTGEQYF.

The J gene is TRBJ2-3, the V gene TRBV20-1; TRBD2 matches at 10 bases. The CDR3 totals 14 residues. With V trimmed by 3 bases and J by 5 bases, 5 bases remained unmatched. CDR1 is DFQATT, CDR2 SNEGSKA, per germline (reference sequence). The CDR3 coding sequence is TGCAGTGCTAGTGCTAGCGGGGGCCTAGATACGCAGTATTTT. This translates into CSASASGGLDTQYF.

The J gene is TRBJ1-2, the V gene TRBV7-6, with D unresolved. Germline V gives CDR1 SGHVS, CDR2 FNYEAQ. V was shortened by 5 bases and J by 4 bases, with 5 bases between the two germline ends. The CDR3 has 11 amino acids. DNA for the CDR3: TGTGCCAGCAGCCCGTCCTATGGCTACACCTTC. It codes for CASSPSYGYTF.

This CDR3 reads CASSVDITGFNEQFF. The CDR3 nucleotides are TGTGCCAGCAGCGTGGACATTACCGGGTTTAATGAGCAGTTCTTC. V is TRBV9 and J is TRBJ2-1; D perhaps matches TRBD1 (5 bases). The germline V gene encodes CDR1 SGDLS and CDR2 YYNGEE. This CDR3 region has 15 residues. With 2 bases removed from V and 7 bases from J, the gap between germline ends came to 16 bases.

This chain uses TRBV2 with TRBJ2-7; 8 bases match TRBD1. The V segment lost 0 bases and the J segment 4 bases; nucleotides outside the gene matches: 5. Germline V CDR1 and CDR2: SNHLY, FYNNEI. This CDR3 has 15 amino acids. CDR3 protein: CASSEAQGGRYEQYF. DNA for the CDR3: TGTGCCAGCAGTGAAGCACAGGGGGGTAGGTACGAGCAGTACTTC. Complete variable domain (other parts from reference TRBV2 and TRBJ2-7): EPEVTQTPSHQVTQMGQEVILRCVPISNHLYFYWYRQILGQKVEFLVSFYNNEISEKSEIFDDQFSVERPDGSNFTLKIRSTKLEDSAMYFCASSEAQGGRYEQYFGPGTRLTVT.

V and J are TRBV5-1 and TRBJ2-1, with a weak D call TRBD2 (5 bases). With 0 bases removed from V and 3 bases from J, the gap between germline ends came to 7 bases. The germline V gene has CDR1 SGHRS and CDR2 YFSETQ. This CDR3 comprises 14 residues. The CDR3 sequence is CASSLGGSYNEQFF. CDR3 sequence (DNA): TGCGCCAGCAGCTTGGGAGGGAGCTACAATGAGCAGTTCTTC.